The clone carrying this TCR beta chain has more than one count but fewer than ten. The investigators amplified TCR beta CDR3 regions from RNA transcripts. First-round RT-PCR with HTBI primers amplified the TCR CDR3 region. TCRdb redid the calling of the multiplex PCR reads with MiXCR, one entry per CDR3 protein. The data hold 600,000 to 650,000 distinct CDR3 sequences, with 20% to 25% observed a single time. V lost 3 bases, J lost 5 bases, and 8 bases stayed unmatched. Germline assignment: CDR1 LNHDA and CDR2 SQIVND (reference sequence). The CDR3 length is 15 residues. This record belongs to a study of T cells in Graves' hyperthyroidism and ophthalmopathy.

What was sequenced was blood. The source of this sequence is a man aged 30-40 years with Graves' ophthalmopathy. The chain combines TRBV19 with TRBJ2-5; TRBD2 agrees at 8 bases. The CDR3: CASSMKAGVRETQYF. The CDR3 bases are TGTGCCAGTAGTATGAAAGCGGGAGTGCGGGAGACCCAGTACTTC.